This T cell receptor (beta chain) was recovered during a study of T cells in narcolepsy. The junction had 1 base not matched to a gene; V was cut back by 5 bases and J by 3 bases. Germline CDR1 and CDR2: SGHTA and FQGNSA. CDR3 length: 13 amino acids. Only in-frame clones appear in the TCRdb table, and some are missing; sequencing was by immunoSEQ multiplex PCR. This sample has 20,000 to 25,000 clones; approximately 84% occur once, and the top ten carry under 1.5%. This TCR derives from a human donor with narcolepsy. Sequenced material: CD45RA- memory CD4+ T cells from PBMCs. This sequence joins TRBV7-2 and TRBJ1-2; 9 nucleotides agree with TRBD1. CDR3 nucleotide sequence: TGTGCCAGCAGCCGGGACAGGGACTATGGCTACACCTTC. Amino acids: CASSRDRDYGYTF.